A selection of T cell receptor beta chains follows, all from one sample in a study of T-cell reconstitution after alpha-beta-depleted transplantation in children. TCRdb reanalysed the PCR reads using MiXCR and keeps one entry per CDR3 protein. The repertoire holds 90,000 to 100,000 distinct CDR3 sequences, with about 25% as singletons. Sequenced here: PBMCs, sampled before TCRalphabeta/CD19-depleted stem cell transplant. These receptors were taken from a boy younger than 10 with acute lymphoblastic leukemia, due to receive a stem cell transplant. Both conserved end residues are part of each CDR3. The D gene is left open where the match is weak. Clone size is not always given. Where it is, it says once, few, many or a class for expanded clones.

>TRBV5-6|many|TRBJ1-1|TRBD1
TGTGCCAGCAGCCCGGAATATGGACAGGACACTGAAGCTTTCTTT
CASSPEYGQDTEAFF
>TRBV5-6|few|TRBJ2-1|NA
TGTGCCAGCAGCGCCTTTGGCGGAGGGGCAGGAGAGCAGTTCTTC
CASSAFGGGAGEQFF
>TRBV7-2|NA|TRBJ1-1|NA
TGTGCCAGCAGCCTTGGGCTGATGAACACTGAAGCTTTCTTT
CASSLGLMNTEAFF
>TRBV10-3|NA|TRBJ1-2|NA
TGTGCCATCAGTGAGACCAGCGCCCGGGGCGGCTATGGCTACACCTTC
CAISETSARGGYGYTF
>TRBV4-2|NA|TRBJ2-1|TRBD2
TGTGCCAGCAGCCAAGGCGGGAGCGGCTACAATGAGCAGTTCTTC
CASSQGGSGYNEQFF
>TRBV7-2|few|TRBJ2-3|NA
TGTGCCAGCAGCTTAGACGGCTATACGCAGTATTTT
CASSLDGYTQYF
>TRBV6-2/TRBV6-3|few|TRBJ2-1|NA
TGTGCCAGCAGGGAAAGCGGAGGGGCGAAAAATGAGCAGTTCTTC
CASRESGGAKNEQFF
>TRBV28|NA|TRBJ2-5|NA
TGTGCCAGCAAAATACAGGGCAGAAAGGGGGAGACCCAGTACTTC
CASKIQGRKGETQYF
>TRBV28|few|TRBJ2-5|NA
TGTGCCAGCAGTTTAAGTGGACACGCCGGGGAGACCCAGTACTTC
CASSLSGHAGETQYF
>TRBV5-4|NA|TRBJ2-5|NA
TGTGCCAGCAGCTCCGGGTCCCTAGAGACCCAGTACTTC
CASSSGSLETQYF
>TRBV6-1|many|TRBJ2-2|TRBD1
TGTGCCAGCAAACTCCTGAGGACAGGGAACACCGGGGAGCTGTTTTTT
CASKLLRTGNTGELFF
>TRBV20-1|NA|TRBJ1-2|NA
TGCAGTGCTAGGGTCGCCGGCTACACCTTC
CSARVAGYTF
>TRBV6-1|NA|TRBJ2-1|NA
TGTGCCAGCAGTGTTGTTATTAATGAGCAGTTCTTC
CASSVVINEQFF
>TRBV30|NA|TRBJ1-2|TRBD1
TGTGCCTGGAGTGAGGGGGCTGGCTATGGCTACACCTTC
CAWSEGAGYGYTF
>TRBV6-1|NA|TRBJ2-7|TRBD1
TGTGCCAGCACCCGGACAGGGGAGGCCGAGCATTACTTC
CASTRTGEAEHYF
>TRBV29-1|many|TRBJ2-7|NA
TGCAGCGTTGAAGACCGGGACTCCTACGAGCAGTACTTC
CSVEDRDSYEQYF
>TRBV20-1|NA|TRBJ2-7|NA
TGCAGTGCCTCGGGCCCTCCGTTCGTGGACGAGCAGTACTTC
CSASGPPFVDEQYF
>TRBV28|NA|TRBJ1-6|TRBD1
TGTGCCAGCAGTCGACAGGGGGAATCACCCCTCCACTTT
CASSRQGESPLHF
>TRBV6-1|NA|TRBJ2-7|NA
TGTGCCAGCAGTCTTCAGGGATCCTACGAGCAGTACTTC
CASSLQGSYEQYF
>TRBV28|NA|TRBJ1-2|NA
TGTGCCAGCAGTTTATTTGGTTTGGGGCTTGGCTACACCTTC
CASSLFGLGLGYTF
>TRBV7-9|few|TRBJ2-7|NA
TGTGCCAGCAGCTTAAATCCGACAGAGGAGTACGAGCAGTACTTC
CASSLNPTEEYEQYF
>TRBV4-3|NA|TRBJ1-2|TRBD1
TGCGCCATCAGCCAAGAGACAGGGGACTATGGCTACACCTTC
CAISQETGDYGYTF
>TRBV5-1|NA|TRBJ1-6|TRBD1
TGCGCCAGCAGCCCTCGGACAGGGAGCTCCTATAATTCACCCCTCCACTTT
CASSPRTGSSYNSPLHF
>TRBV30|once|TRBJ2-5|NA
TGTGCCTGGAGTCGTGTAGAGCAAGAGACCCAGTACTTC
CAWSRVEQETQYF
>TRBV4-3|NA|TRBJ2-1|TRBD2
TGCGCCAGCAGCCGGGGACTAGCGGGAGAAGGTAATGAGCAGTTCTTC
CASSRGLAGEGNEQFF
>TRBV3-1|NA|TRBJ2-7|TRBD2
TGTGCCAGCAGCCAAGTTGGCGGGAGTAAGGTGGTCTACGAGCAGTACTTC
CASSQVGGSKVVYEQYF
>TRBV27|few|TRBJ2-1|NA
TGTGCCAGCAGTTTATTAGCCGGGTTAAGACTGAACAATGAGCAGTTCTTC
CASSLLAGLRLNNEQFF
>TRBV2|NA|TRBJ1-6|NA
TGTGCCAGCAGTGAAAGGCAGGGTAATTCACCCCTCCACTTT
CASSERQGNSPLHF
>TRBV10-2|NA|TRBJ2-7|TRBD2
TGCGCCAGCAGAATAACTAGCGATACCTACGAGCAGTACTTC
CASRITSDTYEQYF
>TRBV7-9|few|TRBJ2-7|TRBD2
TGTGCCAGCAGCCCGATCACCCTACTAGCGGTTAAAGAGCAGTACTTC
CASSPITLLAVKEQYF
>TRBV10-3|few|TRBJ2-3|TRBD2
TGTGCCATCAGTGATACCGGGAGGGGGGGAGATACGCAGTATTTT
CAISDTGRGGDTQYF
>TRBV14|NA|TRBJ2-7|NA
TGTGCCAGCAGCCGGAGCGGATTCTACGAGCAGTACTTC
CASSRSGFYEQYF
>TRBV5-5|few|TRBJ2-1|NA
TGTGCCAGCAGCTTGCCCGGGGCGAAGGTTAACTACAATGAGCAGTTCTTC
CASSLPGAKVNYNEQFF
>TRBV28|few|TRBJ2-3|TRBD1
TGTGCCAGCAGTTTCCGACAGGGTGGGCAGTATTTT
CASSFRQGGQYF
>TRBV7-2|NA|TRBJ2-3|TRBD2
TGTGCCAGCAGCTTGAGTCCGAGCGGGAGAGCGCCGGATACGCAGTATTTT
CASSLSPSGRAPDTQYF
>TRBV12-3/TRBV12-4|few|TRBJ2-7|NA
TGTGCCAGCAGTTTCGGGGGGCAAGCGGCCGAGCAGTACTTC
CASSFGGQAAEQYF
>TRBV12-3/TRBV12-4|few|TRBJ2-3|TRBD1
TGTGCCAGCAGTTTGCTAGCCGGGACAGGGACAGATACGCAGTATTTT
CASSLLAGTGTDTQYF
>TRBV7-9|NA|TRBJ2-7|NA
TGTGCCAGCAGCTTTGAAGGGAGCGAGCAGTACTTC
CASSFEGSEQYF
>TRBV24-1|few|TRBJ2-1|TRBD1
TGTGCCACCAGAACCGGGACAGAGGAGTTCTTC
CATRTGTEEFF
>TRBV6-1|NA|TRBJ1-4|TRBD1
TGTGCCAGCAGAGGGACAGGCCCGAATGAAAAACTGTTTTTT
CASRGTGPNEKLFF
>TRBV24-1|many|TRBJ2-2|NA
TGTGCCACCGCTGACTGGCTGAACACCGGGGAGCTGTTTTTT
CATADWLNTGELFF
>TRBV6-1|many|TRBJ2-7|TRBD1
TGTGCCAGCAGTCCGGGACAGGGTTTCTCCTACGAGCAGTACTTC
CASSPGQGFSYEQYF
>TRBV20-1|few|TRBJ2-1|NA
TGCAGTGCTAGAGTTGGCCTTCTCTACAATGAGCAGTTCTTC
CSARVGLLYNEQFF
>TRBV7-2|NA|TRBJ2-1|TRBD2
TGTGCCAGCAGCTTAGTCCTTACTAGCGGGAGCAGTAATGAGCAGTTCTTC
CASSLVLTSGSSNEQFF
>TRBV5-1|many|TRBJ1-1|NA
TGCGCCAGCAGCTTAGGTCCAAACACTGAAGCTTTCTTT
CASSLGPNTEAFF
>TRBV3-1|NA|TRBJ1-5|NA
TGTGCCAGCAGCCAAGGCCGGACACAAGGTCAGCCCCAGCATTTT
CASSQGRTQGQPQHF
>TRBV5-6|few|TRBJ2-3|TRBD2
TGTGCCAGCAGCCAGCGACTAGCGGGACGCACAGATACGCAGTATTTT
CASSQRLAGRTDTQYF
>TRBV5-6|many|TRBJ2-1|NA
TGTGCCAGCAGGGCCCCGTTGATTACGGGCAATGAGCAGTTCTTC
CASRAPLITGNEQFF
>TRBV15|NA|TRBJ2-4|NA
TGTGCCACCAGCCTGGACCCTAAAAACATTCAGTACTTC
CATSLDPKNIQYF
>TRBV12-3/TRBV12-4|few|TRBJ2-1|NA
TGTGCCAGCAGTGGACTGAGCTCCTACAATGAGCAGTTCTTC
CASSGLSSYNEQFF
>TRBV24-1|NA|TRBJ2-5|NA
TGTGCCACCAGTGATTTTGCCAGGGGGGACGAGACCCAGTACTTC
CATSDFARGDETQYF
>TRBV11-2|NA|TRBJ2-7|NA
TGTGCCAGCAGCTCCTCGACTGACTACGAGCAGTACTTC
CASSSSTDYEQYF
>TRBV12-3/TRBV12-4|NA|TRBJ1-6|NA
TGTGCCAGCAGCCAGGGCGTGAGGAATTCACCCCTCCACTTT
CASSQGVRNSPLHF